What follows are 5 T cell receptor beta chains derived from one specimen sequenced in a study of blood T cell dynamics during melanoma immunotherapy. Using immunoSEQ multiplex PCR, the repertoire was profiled, and TCRdb retains in-frame clones only, with some absent. The sample holds 17,000 or so clones; around 83% are singletons and the top ten take around 8%. The time point is: pre-treatment baseline. Specimen: blood, collected from a patient treated with checkpoint blockade. The receptors stem from a human donor with melanoma.

The chain's CDR3 is CASSETGVTEAFF. The CDR3 DNA sequence: TGTGCCAGCAGCGAGACAGGGGTGACTGAAGCTTTCTTT. The chain is built from TRBV7-6 and TRBJ1-1; 8 bases fit TRBD1. Germline CDR1 reads SGHVS; CDR2 reads FNYEAQ. Unmatched junction bases numbered 4, after V lost 5 bases and J lost 5 bases. The CDR3 runs 13 residues.

This sequence joins TRBV9 and TRBJ2-1; 8 bases line up with TRBD2. Germline CDR1 is SGDLS and CDR2 is YYNGEE. Trimming at V came to 0 bases and at J to 9 bases, leaving 8 bases not matched to a gene. The CDR3 sequence is 15 residues long. CDR3 nucleotide sequence: TGTGCCAGCAGCGTAGAGGGCCTAGCGGGTAGTGAGCAGTTCTTC. It yields the protein CASSVEGLAGSEQFF.

This clone was seen just once. The rearrangement links TRBV19 to TRBJ1-2; 9 positions agree with TRBD1. Germline-derived CDR1 and CDR2 are LNHDA and SQIVND (reference sequence). With V trimmed by 5 bases and J by 8 bases, 6 bases remained unmatched. This CDR3 has 13 amino acids. The CDR3 DNA sequence: TGTGCCAGTAGTGCACAGGGGGCCGGGGGCTACACCTTC. This translates into CASSAQGAGGYTF.

The chain joins TRBV30 to TRBJ2-7; a weak D match, TRBD1 (6 bases). V dropped 4 bases and J dropped 0 bases, with 16 bases sitting between them. Germline assignment: CDR1 GTSNPN and CDR2 SVGIG (reference sequence). This CDR3 is built from 15 residues. CDR3 protein: CAWKPIGTPSYEQYF. In DNA, the CDR3 is TGTGCCTGGAAGCCGATCGGGACACCCTCCTACGAGCAGTACTTC.

The chain combines TRBV7-8 with TRBJ2-1; TRBD2 is a possible D gene (6 bases). This CDR3 spans 20 amino acids. The germline V gene has CDR1 SGHVS and CDR2 FQNEAQ. V dropped 0 bases and J dropped 6 bases, with 27 bases sitting between them. The chain's CDR3 is CASSLARVRANRESPNEQFF. CDR3 coding DNA: TGTGCCAGCAGCTTAGCTAGGGTCCGGGCGAACCGGGAGTCACCCAATGAGCAGTTCTTC.